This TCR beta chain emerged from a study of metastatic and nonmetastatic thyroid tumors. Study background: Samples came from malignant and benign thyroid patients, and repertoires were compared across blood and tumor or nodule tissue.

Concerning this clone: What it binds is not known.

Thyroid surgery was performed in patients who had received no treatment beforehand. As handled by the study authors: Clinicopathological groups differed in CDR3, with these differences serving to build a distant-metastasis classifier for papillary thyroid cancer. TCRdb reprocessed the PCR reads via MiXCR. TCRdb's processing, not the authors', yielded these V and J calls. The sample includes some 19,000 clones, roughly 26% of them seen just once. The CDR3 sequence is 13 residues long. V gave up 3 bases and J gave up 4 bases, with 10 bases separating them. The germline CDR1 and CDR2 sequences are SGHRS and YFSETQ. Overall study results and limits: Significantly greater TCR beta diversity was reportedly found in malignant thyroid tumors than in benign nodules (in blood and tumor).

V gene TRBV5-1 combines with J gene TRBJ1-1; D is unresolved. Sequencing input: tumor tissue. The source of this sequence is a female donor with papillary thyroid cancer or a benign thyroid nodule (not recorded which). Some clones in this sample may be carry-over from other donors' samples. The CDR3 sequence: CASSYEEGTEAFF. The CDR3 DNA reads TGCGCCAGCAGCTATGAAGAGGGCACTGAAGCTTTCTTT.